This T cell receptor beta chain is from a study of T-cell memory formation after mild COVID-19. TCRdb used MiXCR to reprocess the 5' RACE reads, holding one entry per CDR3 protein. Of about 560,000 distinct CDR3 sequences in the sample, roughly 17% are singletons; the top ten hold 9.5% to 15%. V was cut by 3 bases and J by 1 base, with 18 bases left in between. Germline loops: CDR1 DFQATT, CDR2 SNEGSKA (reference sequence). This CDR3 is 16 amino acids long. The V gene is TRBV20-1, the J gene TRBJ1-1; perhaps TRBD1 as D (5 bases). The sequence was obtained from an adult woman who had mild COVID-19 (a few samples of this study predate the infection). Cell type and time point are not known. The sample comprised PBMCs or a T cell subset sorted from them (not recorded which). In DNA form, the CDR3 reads TGCAGTGCTAGTATATCGGGGGGAGGAGGGAACACTGAAGCTTTCTTT. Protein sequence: CSASISGGGGNTEAFF.